This TCR beta chain was found in a study of cytomegalovirus exposure and HLA in healthy donors. The CDR3 contains 12 residues. It was with 60 Vbeta and 13 Jbeta primers that the PCR ran. Sequenced by immunoSEQ multiplex PCR; TCRdb stores in-frame clones only, minus some. The sample comprises 130,000 or so clones, around four fifths of which are singletons, and roughly 5.7% rests with the top ten. This receptor was taken from a man aged 25 to 45 in good health and CMV-seronegative. The source material was PBMCs. V is TRBV21-1 and J is TRBJ2-1; the DNA was not used to check the table's D call, TRBD1. TRBV21-1 is given as a pseudogene. The CDR3 reads CASRPRGLEQFF. The CDR3 coding sequence is TGTGCCAGCAGGCCTAGGGGGCTTGAGCAGTTCTTC.